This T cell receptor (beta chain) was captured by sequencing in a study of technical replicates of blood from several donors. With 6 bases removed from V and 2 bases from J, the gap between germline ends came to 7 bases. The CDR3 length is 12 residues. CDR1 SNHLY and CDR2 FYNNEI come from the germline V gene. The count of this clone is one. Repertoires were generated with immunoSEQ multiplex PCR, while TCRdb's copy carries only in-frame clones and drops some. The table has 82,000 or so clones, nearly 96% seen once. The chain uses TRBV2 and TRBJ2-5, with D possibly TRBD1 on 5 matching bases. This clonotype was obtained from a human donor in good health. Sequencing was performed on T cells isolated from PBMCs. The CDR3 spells CASRAGQETQYF. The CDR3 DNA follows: TGTGCCAGCAGGGCAGGGCAAGAGACCCAGTACTTC.